Listed below are T cell receptor beta chains from one sample, sequenced in a study of graft-versus-host responses after intestinal transplantation. TCRdb's table, derived via immunoSEQ multiplex PCR, lists solely in-frame clones and lacks some. The sample holds tens of thousands of clones, about 93% seen once. This specimen was PBMCs, taken 16 days after intestinal transplant. These receptors were obtained from a human patient who received an intestinal transplant, so some T cells may come from the graft donor. The CDR3 runs from the conserved cysteine through the conserved F or W.

j_gene | v_gene | CDR3aa
TRBJ2-7 | TRBV7-9 | CASSLGGGATYEQYF
TRBJ1-2 | TRBV29-1 | CSVEGHNTNYGYTF
TRBJ2-7 | TRBV6-5 | CASSSRGRGAYEQYF
TRBJ1-2 | TRBV28 | CASSLGGEGYTF
TRBJ1-3 | TRBV9 | CASSTGSGNTIYF
TRBJ2-4 | TRBV19 | CASSIDLAGNIQYF
TRBJ2-5 | TRBV5-1 | CPGRLAGVRETQYF
TRBJ2-7 | TRBV10-3 | CAIGGQSYEQYF
TRBJ2-1 | TRBV7-8 | CASSFRTDYNEQFF
TRBJ2-4 | TRBV4-1 | CASSQVGTGGDLAKNIQYF
TRBJ1-1 | TRBV28 | CASSLSGHPEGSNTEAFF
TRBJ2-5 | TRBV4-3 | CASSPSGLASSETQYF
TRBJ2-7 | TRBV12-1 | CASRTSPSYEQYF